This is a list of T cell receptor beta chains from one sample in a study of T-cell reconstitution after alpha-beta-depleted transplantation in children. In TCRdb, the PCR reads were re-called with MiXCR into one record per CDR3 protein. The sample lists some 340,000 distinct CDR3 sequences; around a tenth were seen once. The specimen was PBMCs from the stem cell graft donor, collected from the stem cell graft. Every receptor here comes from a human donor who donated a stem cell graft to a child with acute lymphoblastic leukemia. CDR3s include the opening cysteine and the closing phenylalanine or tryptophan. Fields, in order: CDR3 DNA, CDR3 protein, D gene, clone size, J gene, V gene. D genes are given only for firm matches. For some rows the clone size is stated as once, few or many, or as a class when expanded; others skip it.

TGCGCCAGCAGCCAAGATCAGTCGGAGCTCTTACCCCTCCACTTT CASSQDQSELLPLHF NA NA TRBJ1-6 TRBV4-3
TGCAGTGCTGTAAATCCCGGGGAAGCCAAAAACATTCAGTACTTC CSAVNPGEAKNIQYF NA few TRBJ2-4 TRBV20-1
TGTGCCACCAGCATAGAGGATAATTCACCCCTCCACTTT CATSIEDNSPLHF NA NA TRBJ1-6 TRBV15
TGTGCCAGCAGTCTAGCGGGCTTTCACGAGCAGTACTTC CASSLAGFHEQYF TRBD2 NA TRBJ2-7 TRBV12-3/TRBV12-4
TGTGCCAGCAGCCGCCTTGGGGAGAACATTCAGTACTTC CASSRLGENIQYF NA NA TRBJ2-4 TRBV21-1
TGTGCCAGCAGCCAAGATAACTGGCCTGAACCCGGGGAGCTGTTTTTT CASSQDNWPEPGELFF NA few TRBJ2-2 TRBV3-1
TGCGCCAGCAGCTTGGTAGCGAGAGAGTTGCCCACAGATACGCAGTATTTT CASSLVARELPTDTQYF NA NA TRBJ2-3 TRBV5-1
TGTGCCAGCAGGGAGGAGGGGAGGGACACTGAAGCTTTCTTT CASREEGRDTEAFF NA NA TRBJ1-1 TRBV12-3/TRBV12-4
TGTGCCAGCAGCTTAAGTTGGGCAGGGTCCTACAATGAGCAGTTCTTC CASSLSWAGSYNEQFF NA NA TRBJ2-1 TRBV7-6
TGTGCCAGCAGCGTAGGCGCTGGATCTAACTATGGCTACACCTTC CASSVGAGSNYGYTF NA NA TRBJ1-2 TRBV9
TGTGCCAGCAGCGTATCAGGGGGCAGTGAAAAACTGTTTTTT CASSVSGGSEKLFF TRBD1 few TRBJ1-4 TRBV9
TGTGCCAGCAGTGGGATAGCGGGATCGTCCTACGAGCAGTACTTC CASSGIAGSSYEQYF TRBD2 many TRBJ2-7 TRBV6-1
TGCAGTGCTATGGGACTAGTTCCCTACGAGCAGTACTTC CSAMGLVPYEQYF TRBD2 many TRBJ2-7 TRBV20-1
TGTGCCAGCAGCTTGGTACAGGTGGAGACCCAGTACTTC CASSLVQVETQYF NA NA TRBJ2-5 TRBV5-5
TGTGCCAGCAGCCCCCGATGGGACAGGGACTACAATGAGCAGTTCTTC CASSPRWDRDYNEQFF TRBD1 NA TRBJ2-1 TRBV27
TGTGCCAGCAGCCAAGAAGGGGGTGCTAGCGGGAGGTACAATGAGCAGTTCTTC CASSQEGGASGRYNEQFF TRBD2 few TRBJ2-1 TRBV4-2
TGTGCCAGCAGACGTACCCGGGACGTTGGACATAATTCACCCCTCCACTTT CASRRTRDVGHNSPLHF NA NA TRBJ1-6 TRBV3-1